These T cell receptor beta chains were read from a single sample in a study of brain T cells in children with intractable seizures. Using immunoSEQ multiplex PCR, the repertoire was profiled, and TCRdb retains in-frame clones only, with some absent. The sample yields about 340,000 clones, about 93% seen once. Sample: peripheral blood, taken roughly 5 months after surgery. The receptors derive from a boy in the first two years of life with tuberous sclerosis and intractable seizures. Each CDR3 is given with its conserved first and last residue. A D gene is named only where the DNA matches it firmly. Rows may omit the clone size; those that give it use once, few, many or a size class.

NA,NA,TRBV5-1,TRBJ1-3,TGCGCCAGCAGCTCGGACGGCTCTGGAAACACCATATATTTT,CASSSDGSGNTIYF
NA,NA,TRBV12-3/TRBV12-4,TRBJ2-1,TGTGCCAGCAGTTTTATAGCAAATGAGCAGTTCTTC,CASSFIANEQFF
NA,NA,TRBV11-3,TRBJ2-1,TGTGCCAGCAGCCAGGGGGGGTTAAATGAGCAGTTCTTC,CASSQGGLNEQFF
NA,NA,TRBV5-1,TRBJ1-1,TGCGCCAGCAGCTTTCGAAGGGACCCGGGGACTGAAGCTTTCTTT,CASSFRRDPGTEAFF
NA,few,TRBV6-5,TRBJ1-1,TGTGCCAGCAGTTACTCGGGGGGATTATCTGAAGCTTTCTTT,CASSYSGGLSEAFF
TRBD2,NA,TRBV2,TRBJ2-5,TGTGCCAGCAGGGACTGGAGTAGCGGGGGGCTCACAAGGGAGACCCAGTACTTC,CASRDWSSGGLTRETQYF
NA,NA,TRBV7-6,TRBJ2-1,TGTGCCAGCAGCTACTATGATAATGAGCAGTTCTTC,CASSYYDNEQFF
TRBD1,NA,TRBV15,TRBJ2-1,TGTGCCACCAGCAGAGAAGGGGACAGGGGAAGCTCCTACAATGAGCAGTTCTTC,CATSREGDRGSSYNEQFF
TRBD1,NA,TRBV5-1,TRBJ1-1,TGCGCCAGCAGCCCCGGGACAGGGAACACTGAAGCTTTCTTT,CASSPGTGNTEAFF
NA,NA,TRBV7-3,TRBJ2-2,TGTGCCAGCAGCCATCCTCCCGACAGCACTAACACCGGGGAGCTGTTTTTT,CASSHPPDSTNTGELFF
NA,NA,TRBV30,TRBJ1-3,TGTGCCTGGAGTGTTCGGGGAAACACCATATATTTT,CAWSVRGNTIYF
NA,NA,TRBV29-1,TRBJ2-2,TGCAGCGTCGAGGGGTGGGGTGTAACCGGGGAGCTGTTTTTT,CSVEGWGVTGELFF
NA,NA,TRBV20-1,TRBJ1-2,TGCAGTGCCCCCCTCTCCGTCGGCTACACCTTC,CSAPLSVGYTF
NA,NA,TRBV5-1,TRBJ2-5,TGCGCCAGCAGCTTGGCCGGCGGTACTCGAAAAGAGACCCAGTACTTC,CASSLAGGTRKETQYF
TRBD1,NA,TRBV30,TRBJ1-1,TGTGCCTGGGGGACAGGGCTGAACACTGAAGCTTTCTTT,CAWGTGLNTEAFF
TRBD2,NA,TRBV7-6,TRBJ2-1,TGTGCCAGCAGCTTAGCCCCGGGACTAGCGGGAGGGCCGGGGAATGAGCAGTTCTTC,CASSLAPGLAGGPGNEQFF
NA,NA,TRBV14,TRBJ1-1,TGTGCCAGCAGACGCACAGGGCTGAACACTGAAGCTTTCTTT,CASRRTGLNTEAFF
NA,NA,TRBV13,TRBJ1-1,TGTGCCAGCAGCTTACCAGGAGTGAACACTGAAGCTTTCTTT,CASSLPGVNTEAFF
NA,NA,TRBV11-2,TRBJ2-2,TGTGCCAGCAGTTTCACTAGCCCTGATATGTCGGGGGAGCTGTTTTTT,CASSFTSPDMSGELFF
TRBD2,once,TRBV2,TRBJ2-7,TGTGCCAGCAGGTTAAAGCGGGAGGGCCAATACGAGCAGTACTTC,CASRLKREGQYEQYF
NA,NA,TRBV6-5,TRBJ2-7,TGTGCCAGCAGTTCTAGCCGCGGGCCATGGTCCTACGAGCAGTACTTC,CASSSSRGPWSYEQYF
NA,NA,TRBV5-1,TRBJ2-1,TGCGCCAGCAGCTTGGGTAGCGACCCCTCGTACAATGAGCAGTTCTTC,CASSLGSDPSYNEQFF
NA,NA,TRBV7-9,TRBJ1-6,TGTGCCAGCAGCTTAAACCTTGATAATTCACCCCTCCACTTT,CASSLNLDNSPLHF
TRBD2,NA,TRBV27,TRBJ2-1,TGTGCCAGCAGTGGACTAGCGGGGCCCTACAATGAGCAGTTCTTC,CASSGLAGPYNEQFF
NA,NA,TRBV7-2,TRBJ2-5,TGTGCCAGCAGCTTCGTACAACCGGAGACCCAGTACTTC,CASSFVQPETQYF
NA,NA,TRBV20-1,TRBJ1-2,TGCAGTGCTAGCGGGCGGTATGGCTACACCTTC,CSASGRYGYTF
NA,NA,TRBV10-1,TRBJ2-1,TGCGCCAGCGCAGTCGGGGTTCCTAGCTCCTACAATGAGCAGTTCTTC,CASAVGVPSSYNEQFF
NA,NA,TRBV7-8,TRBJ2-3,TGTGCCAGCAGCTTAGCGCAGCGGAAGGATACGCAGTATTTT,CASSLAQRKDTQYF
TRBD2,NA,TRBV6-5,TRBJ2-6,TGTGCCACCCGGGGGGGCAGGCCTGGGGCCAACGTCCTGACTTTC,CATRGGRPGANVLTF
NA,NA,TRBV9,TRBJ1-1,TGTGCCAGCAGCGTAGGGAAGGGCCCATTGAACACTGAAGCTTTCTTT,CASSVGKGPLNTEAFF
NA,NA,TRBV5-1,TRBJ2-5,TGCGCCAGCAGCATCACGTACCAAGAGACCCAGTACTTC,CASSITYQETQYF
NA,NA,TRBV24-1,TRBJ2-3,TGTGCTTCGGCGGGGGCAGGTGGAACAGATACGCAGTATTTT,CASAGAGGTDTQYF
NA,NA,TRBV3-1/TRBV3-2,TRBJ1-3,TGTGCCAGCAGCCAAGAATCCGGAAACACCATATATTTT,CASSQESGNTIYF
NA,NA,TRBV14,TRBJ2-7,TGTGCCAGCAGCCAGAGATGGGGGGCCAGCTACGAGCAGTACTTC,CASSQRWGASYEQYF
NA,NA,TRBV7-9,TRBJ2-5,TGTGCCAGCAGCCTTATTATCGAGACCCAGTACTTC,CASSLIIETQYF
TRBD2,once,TRBV3-1/TRBV3-2,TRBJ2-1,TGTGCCAGCAGCCCCGGGGCACTAGCGGGACCGCAGTTCTTC,CASSPGALAGPQFF
TRBD2,NA,TRBV5-6,TRBJ2-1,TGTGCCAGCAGCACCGGACTAGCTGACTCCTACAATGAGCAGTTCTTC,CASSTGLADSYNEQFF
TRBD1,NA,TRBV12-5,TRBJ2-5,TGTGCTAGTGGGCCCACAGGGGAAAGGGAGCAAGAGACCCAGTACTTC,CASGPTGEREQETQYF
NA,NA,TRBV6-6,TRBJ2-3,TGTGCCAGCATCGGGTCTGACCGCACAGATACGCAGTATTTT,CASIGSDRTDTQYF